Sequencing of this T cell receptor (beta chain) was carried out in a study of cytomegalovirus exposure and HLA in healthy donors. PCR employed 60 Vbeta and 13 Jbeta primers. The table came from immunoSEQ multiplex PCR; TCRdb's copy has only in-frame clones and leaves some out. The repertoire includes under 300,000 clones, under 80% of them detected once, and 2% to 2.5% sits in the top ten. The CDR3 contains 16 residues. The V gene end was trimmed by 3 bases and the J gene end by 1 base; junction bases not matched to a gene: 8. Germline values: CDR1 SGHAT, CDR2 FQNNGV. Each of the donors was a healthy bone marrow donor.

The receptor's source is a female donor in good health and CMV-seronegative. The V and J genes are TRBV11-2 and TRBJ2-7; the match to TRBD1 covers 8 bases. The specimen sequenced was PBMCs. The CDR3 loop reads CASSLGQGQGSYEQYF. The CDR3 region has the DNA TGTGCCAGCAGCTTGGGACAAGGACAGGGATCCTACGAGCAGTACTTC.